This entry lists 30 T cell receptor beta chains sequenced from one sample in a study of shared clonotypes between healthy human individuals. CD45RO-negative, CCR7-positively selected cells formed the naive CD8 fraction, excluding terminally differentiated effector memory CD45RA+ cells. Assay used: immunoSEQ multiplex PCR; TCRdb lists only in-frame clones, some missing. This table has some 2,000,000 clones, 85% to 95% appearing once. The sequenced sample consisted of naive CD8+ T cells sorted from blood. Receptors originate from a man aged 18 to 30 in good health.

The rearrangement links TRBV11-1 to TRBJ2-7; D is unresolved. The CDR3 loop spans 14 amino acids. CDR1 is SGHAT and CDR2 is FQDESV in the germline V gene (reference sequence). V was pared by 3 bases and J by 0 bases, with 9 bases between. As DNA, the CDR3 is TGTGCCAGCAGCTTCCTTTCGGGCTCCTACGAGCAGTACTTC. Amino acid sequence: CASSFLSGSYEQYF.

The CDR3 sequence is CASSLDGQVYEQYF. In nucleotides, the CDR3 is TGTGCCAGCAGCTTAGACGGACAGGTCTACGAGCAGTACTTC. This chain connects TRBV7-2 to TRBJ2-7; 7 nucleotides match TRBD1. The CDR3 is made up of 14 amino acids. With 1 base clipped from V and 3 bases from J, the junction kept 3 bases outside the gene matches. Germline CDR1 reads SGHTA; CDR2 reads FQGNSA.

The V gene is TRBV9, the J gene TRBJ2-7; 11 bases are shared with TRBD1. CDR3 length equals 15 residues. CDR1 SGDLS and CDR2 YYNGEE come from the germline V gene. Trimming at V came to 4 bases and at J to 5 bases, leaving 8 bases not matched to a gene. The CDR3 reads CASSPYGQGADEQYF. The CDR3 nucleotides read TGTGCCAGCAGCCCCTATGGACAGGGGGCGGACGAGCAGTACTTC.

This chain connects TRBV7-8 to TRBJ2-3; 7 positions agree with TRBD2. This CDR3 has 15 residues. Germline V lookup: CDR1 SGHVS, CDR2 FQNEAQ. The V and J ends lost 5 bases and 2 bases, in that order; junction bases with no gene match: 7. CDR3 nucleotides: TGTGCCAGCAGCCCTGGGGGGGGACCCACAGATACGCAGTATTTT. This codes for CASSPGGGPTDTQYF.

A note on this clone: This sample includes further DNA sequences coding for the same CDR3. V gene TRBV9 combines with J gene TRBJ2-1; a possible D gene is TRBD2 (5 bases). Germline values: CDR1 SGDLS, CDR2 YYNGEE. CDR3 length: 13 residues. The V end was cut by 2 bases, the J end by 7 bases, with 10 bases between. CDR3 DNA sequence: TGTGCCAGCAGCGTTGGAGGTGGGAATGAGCAGTTCTTC. It codes for CASSVGGGNEQFF.

This chain uses TRBV2 with TRBJ2-5; D is perhaps TRBD1 (5 bases). This CDR3 has 14 residues. CDR1 is SNHLY and CDR2 is FYNNEI in the germline V gene. Trimming shortened V by 5 bases and J by 0 bases, and 10 bases separated the two germline ends. The CDR3 spells CASSFDSYQETQYF. CDR3 DNA sequence: TGTGCCAGCAGTTTCGACAGCTACCAAGAGACCCAGTACTTC.

With respect to this clone: Other DNA sequences from this sample encode an identical CDR3 as well. This sequence joins TRBV19 and TRBJ2-3, with a possible D match to TRBD2 (5 bases). The CDR3 contains 15 residues. Germline V gives CDR1 LNHDA, CDR2 SQIVND (reference sequence). The V gene lost 1 base and the J gene lost 0 bases, with 8 bases spanning the gap. Written as DNA, the CDR3 is TGTGCCAGTAGTATAGTAAGCGGTAGCACAGATACGCAGTATTTT. Residues: CASSIVSGSTDTQYF.

The chain carries TRBV10-2 and TRBJ2-5; D gene ambiguous. The CDR3 extends over 11 amino acids. V was shortened by 6 bases and J by 5 bases, with 7 bases between the two germline ends. Germline V gene data show CDR1 as WSHSY and CDR2 as SAAADI. The CDR3 is CASSSVETQYF. The CDR3, as DNA: TGCGCCAGCAGCTCTGTGGAGACCCAGTACTTC.

This sequence joins TRBV4-3 and TRBJ2-7; no clear D. This CDR3 spans 15 amino acids. The V end lost 0 bases, the J end lost 3 bases, and 12 bases lay between the germline ends. Germline CDR1 and CDR2: LGHNA and YSLEER. The CDR3 DNA sequence: TGCGCCAGCAGCCAAGATAGTCAGTCCGGCTACGAGCAGTACTTC. This translates into CASSQDSQSGYEQYF.

This chain uses TRBV4-1 with TRBJ2-7, with 12 bases matching TRBD2. Unmatched junction bases numbered 9, after V lost 0 bases and J lost 3 bases. CDR1 is MGHRA and CDR2 is YSYEKL in the germline V gene. The CDR3 contains 18 residues. The CDR3: CASSQDPLAGGLIYEQYF. The DNA of the CDR3 is TGCGCCAGCAGCCAAGACCCCCTAGCGGGAGGGCTTATCTACGAGCAGTACTTC.

The chain recombines TRBV4-3 with TRBJ2-1; 10 bases are shared with TRBD1. The germline CDR1 and CDR2 sequences are LGHNA and YSLEER. CDR3 length equals 15 residues. The ends lost 4 bases at V and 7 bases at J; junction bases unmatched: 7. CDR3 sequence: CASSPLTGGGNEQFF. As DNA, the CDR3 is TGCGCCAGCAGCCCTCTGACAGGGGGCGGGAATGAGCAGTTCTTC.

The J gene is TRBJ2-7, the V gene TRBV10-1; D is possibly TRBD1 or TRBD2 (6 bases each). The CDR3 loop spans 14 amino acids. V was pared by 2 bases and J by 3 bases, with 11 bases between. CDR1 is WNHNN and CDR2 is SYGVQD in the germline V gene (reference sequence). CDR3 coding DNA: TGCGCCAGCAGTGAGGCAGGGGAGGTCTACGAGCAGTACTTC. This encodes CASSEAGEVYEQYF.

This sequence joins TRBV29-1 and TRBJ1-2; tentatively, D is TRBD1 (5 bases). V was shortened by 4 bases and J by 3 bases, with 12 bases between the two germline ends. Germline V CDR1 and CDR2: SQVTM, ANQGSEA. This CDR3 region has 13 residues. The CDR3 here is CSVGTKSDYGYTF. The CDR3 DNA is TGCAGCGTTGGGACAAAGTCGGACTATGGCTACACCTTC.

The rearrangement links TRBV4-1 to TRBJ2-3; the D is unclear. Germline V lookup: CDR1 MGHRA, CDR2 YSYEKL. Trimming shortened V by 2 bases and J by 2 bases, and 20 bases separated the two germline ends. The CDR3 length is 18 residues. CDR3 residues: CASSQRAMSEKATDTQYF. CDR3 nucleotides: TGCGCCAGCAGCCAACGAGCAATGAGTGAAAAAGCCACAGATACGCAGTATTTT.

This rearrangement joins TRBV15 to TRBJ1-4; unclear D gene. The CDR3 totals 14 residues. Trimming shortened V by 5 bases and J by 5 bases, and 12 bases separated the two germline ends. The germline CDR1 and CDR2 sequences are LNHNV and YYDKDF (reference sequence). The CDR3 here is CATSAFGGNEKLFF. The CDR3 coding sequence is TGTGCCACCAGCGCCTTCGGAGGGAATGAAAAACTGTTTTTT.

This chain uses TRBV10-1 with TRBJ2-7; 9 bases fit TRBD2. CDR1 and CDR2 from the germline V gene are WNHNN and SYGVQD (reference sequence). The V segment lost 6 bases and the J segment 0 bases; nucleotides outside the gene matches: 15. The CDR3 is made up of 18 amino acids. CDR3 sequence: CASSKFLAGIVSSYEQYF. In nucleotides, the CDR3 is TGCGCCAGCAGCAAGTTTCTAGCGGGAATCGTAAGCTCCTACGAGCAGTACTTC.

The J gene is TRBJ1-5, the V gene TRBV2; D perhaps matches TRBD1 (5 bases). This CDR3 region has 17 residues. Germline V gene data show CDR1 as SNHLY and CDR2 as FYNNEI. The V gene lost 2 bases and the J gene lost 1 base, with 15 bases spanning the gap. The CDR3 nucleotides are TGTGCCAGCAGTGAACCGTGGGGCCGGGACAGCAATCAGCCCCAGCATTTT. Its protein product is CASSEPWGRDSNQPQHF.

This chain connects TRBV7-6 to TRBJ2-1, with D possibly being TRBD2 (6 bases). Between the trimmed V and J ends, which lost 5 bases and 6 bases, there was a span of 14 bases. Germline loops: CDR1 SGHVS, CDR2 FNYEAQ. The CDR3 is made up of 14 amino acids. The CDR3 DNA reads TGTGCCAGCAGCCCACGGGACTCCCTCAATGAGCAGTTCTTC. This gives the protein CASSPRDSLNEQFF.

This chain links TRBV28 with TRBJ2-3, with D perhaps given as TRBD1 or TRBD2 (5 bases each). Germline assignment: CDR1 MDHEN and CDR2 SYDVKM. The CDR3 loop spans 14 amino acids. The V and J ends lost 5 bases and 0 bases respectively, with 9 bases between them. DNA of the CDR3: TGTGCCAGCAGTAGGGACCAGAGCACAGATACGCAGTATTTT. Its translation is CASSRDQSTDTQYF.

V usage is TRBV27 and J usage is TRBJ2-2, with D tentatively TRBD2 (6 bases). The CDR3 runs 13 residues. V was cut by 6 bases and J by 3 bases, with 8 bases left in between. The germline gives CDR1 MNHEY, CDR2 SMNVEV (reference sequence). CDR3 coding DNA: TGTGCCAGCAGCGAGCGGGACACCGGGGAGCTGTTTTTT. Its protein is CASSERDTGELFF.

This chain links TRBV9 with TRBJ2-7; D could derive from TRBD1 or TRBD2 (6 bases each). The CDR3 is 14 amino acids. The V end lost 0 bases, the J end lost 5 bases, and 12 bases lay between the germline ends. Germline V gene data show CDR1 as SGDLS and CDR2 as YYNGEE. The CDR3 spells CASSVEGGPNEQYF. CDR3 DNA sequence: TGTGCCAGCAGCGTAGAGGGGGGACCGAACGAGCAGTACTTC.

The rearrangement joins TRBV10-2 to TRBJ2-5, with D possibly TRBD2 on 6 matching bases. V was pared by 2 bases and J by 12 bases, with 19 bases between. Looked up from germline, CDR1 is WSHSY and CDR2 is SAAADI. The CDR3 spans 14 residues. The CDR3 spells CASSEPRRVAGKYF. Here the CDR3 DNA reads TGCGCCAGCAGTGAGCCGCGGAGGGTCGCGGGGAAGTACTTC.

The CDR3 protein is CASSASRGTSGSPTYEQYF. CDR3 coding DNA: TGTGCCAGCAGCGCTAGTCGTGGGACTAGCGGGAGTCCCACCTACGAGCAGTACTTC. V gene TRBV7-9 combines with J gene TRBJ2-7; 14 bases map to TRBD2. Germline CDR1 SEHNR, CDR2 FQNEAQ (reference sequence). After removal of 5 bases from V and 2 bases from J, the junction contained 14 bases not matched to a gene. This CDR3 comprises 19 residues.

This clone was detected only a few times. Additional DNA sequences in this sample encode the identical CDR3. This chain uses TRBV7-9 with TRBJ2-7; D unclear. The CDR3 runs to 13 residues. In germline, CDR1 is SEHNR, CDR2 FQNEAQ (reference sequence). V was trimmed by 3 bases and J by 2 bases, leaving 8 bases between them. CDR3: CASSFGSTYEQYF. In DNA form, the CDR3 reads TGTGCCAGCAGCTTTGGCAGCACCTACGAGCAGTACTTC. Variable domain in full (rest from reference TRBV7-9 and TRBJ2-7): DTGVSQNPRHKITKRGQNVTFRCDPISEHNRLYWYRQTLGQGPEFLTYFQNEAQLEKSRLLSDRFSAERPKGSFSTLEIQRTEQGDSAMYLCASSFGSTYEQYFGPGTRLTVT.

The genes are TRBV6-1 and TRBJ1-6, with a weak D call TRBD1 (5 bases). V lost 8 bases to trimming and J lost 6 bases, with 11 bases between them. The CDR3 covers 13 residues. Germline V gene lookup returns CDR1 MNHNS and CDR2 SASEGT. CDR3 DNA sequence: TGTGCCAGCTCTCGACAGTTTAATTCACCCCTCCACTTT. The encoded protein is CASSRQFNSPLHF.

The chain joins TRBV7-8 to TRBJ2-1; D is unresolved. Germline-derived CDR1 and CDR2 are SGHVS and FQNEAQ. V lost 5 bases to trimming and J lost 7 bases, with 12 bases between them. The CDR3 is 13 residues long. CDR3 amino acids: CASSPLSGNEQFF. The CDR3 coding sequence is TGTGCCAGCAGCCCCCTGTCTGGTAATGAGCAGTTCTTC.

The rearrangement links TRBV29-1 to TRBJ2-1; 9 bases align to TRBD2. The junction had 2 bases not matched to a gene; V was cut back by 2 bases and J by 0 bases. Per germline, CDR1 SQVTM and CDR2 ANQGSEA. The CDR3 totals 15 residues. The CDR3 spells CSVEILAGSYNEQFF. The CDR3 DNA reads TGCAGCGTTGAAATACTAGCGGGCTCCTACAATGAGCAGTTCTTC.

For the CDR3, the DNA is TGCGCCAGCAGCCAAGAAAAGTCCAGCGGTAATGAGCAGTTCTTC. Encoded protein: CASSQEKSSGNEQFF. The chain couples TRBV4-3 to TRBJ2-1, with D perhaps TRBD2 (5 bases). The CDR3 has 15 residues. The germline V gene has CDR1 LGHNA and CDR2 YSLEER. Trimming pared 0 bases from V and 7 bases from J, leaving 13 bases between.

The J gene is TRBJ1-1, the V gene TRBV13, with D hard to call. V lost 0 bases, J lost 0 bases, and 11 bases lay in between. CDR3 length: 16 amino acids. Germline CDR1 PRHDT, CDR2 FYEKMQ (reference sequence). CDR3 sequence reads: CASSLGGGLMNTEAFF. The CDR3 nucleotides are TGTGCCAGCAGCTTAGGTGGAGGCTTAATGAACACTGAAGCTTTCTTT. Full variable domain (remainder filled in from reference TRBV13 and TRBJ1-1): AAGVIQSPRHLIKEKRETATLKCYPIPRHDTVYWYQQGPGQDPQFLISFYEKMQSDKGSIPDRFSAQQFSDYHSELNMSSLELGDSALYFCASSLGGGLMNTEAFFGQGTRLTVV.

The chain is built from TRBV6-5 and TRBJ2-1; D possibly corresponds to TRBD2 (6 bases). CDR1 is MNHEY, CDR2 SVGAGI, per germline. V lost 6 bases and J lost 6, with 12 bases in between. The CDR3 runs 13 residues. CDR3 loop: CASSPGTPNEQFF. CDR3 sequence (DNA): TGTGCCAGCAGCCCCGGGACTCCCAATGAGCAGTTCTTC.